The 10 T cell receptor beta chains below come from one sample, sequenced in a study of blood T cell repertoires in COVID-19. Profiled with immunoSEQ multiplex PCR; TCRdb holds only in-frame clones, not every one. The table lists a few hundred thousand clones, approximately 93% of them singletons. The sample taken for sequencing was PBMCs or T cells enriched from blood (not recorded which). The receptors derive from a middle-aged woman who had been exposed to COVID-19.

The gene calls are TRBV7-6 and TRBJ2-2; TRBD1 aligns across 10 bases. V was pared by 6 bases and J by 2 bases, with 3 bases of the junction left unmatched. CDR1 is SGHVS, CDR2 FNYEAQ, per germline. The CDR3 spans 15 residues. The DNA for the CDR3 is TGTGCCAGCAGTTCGACAGGGGGCAACACCGGGGAGCTGTTTTTT. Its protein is CASSSTGGNTGELFF.

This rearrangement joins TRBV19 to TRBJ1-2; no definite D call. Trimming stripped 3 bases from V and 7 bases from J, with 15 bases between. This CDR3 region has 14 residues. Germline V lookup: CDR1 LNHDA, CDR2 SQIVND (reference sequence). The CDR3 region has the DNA TGTGCCAGTAGTATCCCAACTCTCGGGGTTGGCTACACCTTC. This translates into CASSIPTLGVGYTF.

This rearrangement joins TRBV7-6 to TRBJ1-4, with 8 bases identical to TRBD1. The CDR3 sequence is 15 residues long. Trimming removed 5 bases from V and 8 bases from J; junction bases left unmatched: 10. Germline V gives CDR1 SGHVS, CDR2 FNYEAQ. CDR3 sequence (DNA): TGTGCCAGCAGCATCGGACAGGGTCTGCGGGAAAAACTGTTTTTT. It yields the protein CASSIGQGLREKLFF.

CDR3 protein: CASSRSGGTEQYF. The DNA of the CDR3 is TGTGCCAGCAGTCGTAGCGGGGGGACAGAGCAGTACTTC. J is TRBJ2-7 and V is TRBV2, with 10 positions matching TRBD2. Germline assignment: CDR1 SNHLY and CDR2 FYNNEI. The junction had 5 bases not matched to a gene; V was cut back by 5 bases and J by 7 bases. This CDR3 region has 13 residues.

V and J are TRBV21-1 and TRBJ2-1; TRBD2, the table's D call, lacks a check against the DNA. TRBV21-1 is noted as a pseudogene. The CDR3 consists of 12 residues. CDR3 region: CASSKGGTLQFF. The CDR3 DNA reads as TGTGCCAGCAGCAAAGGAGGCACTTTGCAGTTCTTC.

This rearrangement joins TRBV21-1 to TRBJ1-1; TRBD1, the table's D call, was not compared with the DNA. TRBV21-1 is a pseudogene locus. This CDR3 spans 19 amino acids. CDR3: CASSKGSGTGSRRDTEAFF. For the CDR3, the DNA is TGTGCCAGCAGCAAAGGTTCCGGGACAGGGTCCCGGAGGGACACTGAAGCTTTCTTT.

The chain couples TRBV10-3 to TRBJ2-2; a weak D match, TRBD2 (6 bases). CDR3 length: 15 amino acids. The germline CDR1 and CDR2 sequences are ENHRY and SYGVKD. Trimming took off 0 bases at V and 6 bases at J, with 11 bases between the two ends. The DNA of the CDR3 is TGTGCCATCAGTGAGTCGGCCTCTAGCGCCGGGGAGCTGTTTTTT. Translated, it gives CAISESASSAGELFF.

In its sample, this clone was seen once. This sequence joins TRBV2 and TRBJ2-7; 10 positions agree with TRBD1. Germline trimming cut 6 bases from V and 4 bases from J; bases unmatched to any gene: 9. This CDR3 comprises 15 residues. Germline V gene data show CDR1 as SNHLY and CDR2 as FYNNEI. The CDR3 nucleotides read TGTGCCAGCAGGGGAGACAGGGGGCGAGTATACGAGCAGTACTTC. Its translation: CASRGDRGRVYEQYF.

This CDR3 is CASYYVLNTEAFF. CDR3 DNA: TGTGCCAGTTACTACGTCTTGAACACTGAAGCTTTCTTT. The V and J genes are TRBV7-2 and TRBJ1-1; D gene unclear. Trimming removed 9 bases from V and 0 bases from J, with 11 bases in between. This CDR3 comprises 13 residues. The germline gives CDR1 SGHTA, CDR2 FQGNSA.

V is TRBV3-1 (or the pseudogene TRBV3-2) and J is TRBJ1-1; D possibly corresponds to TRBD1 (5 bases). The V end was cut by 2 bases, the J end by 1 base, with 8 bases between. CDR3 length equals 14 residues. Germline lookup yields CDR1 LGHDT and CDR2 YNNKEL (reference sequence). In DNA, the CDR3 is TGTGCCAGCAGCCAATCGGGGGGGAACACTGAAGCTTTCTTT. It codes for CASSQSGGNTEAFF.